These 32 T cell receptor beta chains were all obtained from the same sample, sequenced in a study of T-cell memory formation after mild COVID-19 (dated by TCRdb to 2020 to 2022). To prepare the library, 5' RACE was applied. Sequencing instrument: Illumina NovaSeq 6000. TCRdb took the public reads, trimmed them with fastp at Q25, ran MiXCR for clone calling and kept in-frame beta chains. Merged by CDR3 protein, the rows form single entries marked with the most common genes and DNA. In all, the sample holds 300,000 to 350,000 distinct CDR3 sequences, and roughly 19% of those were seen once. Under 25% of the sample lies in the top ten. Sequencing was carried out using PBMCs or a T cell subset sorted from them (not recorded which). These receptors were taken from a man aged 18 to 30 who had mild COVID-19 (a few samples of this study predate the infection). The sample titles of this study are shuffled in the database, so cell type and time point are left out; the donor was told from shared clones.

This clonotype was recorded many times. The chain combines TRBV4-1 with TRBJ2-2, with D possibly matching TRBD2 (6 bases). The V gene's germline CDR1 is MGHRA and CDR2 YSYEKL. The CDR3 covers 18 residues. With 1 base removed from V and 4 bases from J, the gap between germline ends came to 19 bases. The CDR3 region has the DNA TGCGCCAGCAGCCAAGTATGGCGGGGTATTCAGGGCACCGGGGAGCTGTTTTTT. It specifies CASSQVWRGIQGTGELFF.

This sequence joins TRBV7-2 and TRBJ2-7; 9 bases match TRBD1. Germline V gene data show CDR1 as SGHTA and CDR2 as FQGNSA. J gave up 4 bases and V 5 bases, and 3 bases lay outside the gene matches. CDR3 size: 13 residues. The CDR3 nucleotides read TGTGCCAGCAGCCGGGACAGGGTATACGAGCAGTACTTC. Translating it yields CASSRDRVYEQYF.

A few counts support this clonotype. This chain joins TRBV7-9 and TRBJ1-6, with TRBD1 matching 7 bases. The CDR3 length is 14 residues. J lost 9 bases, V lost 7 bases, and 9 bases had no gene match. Germline V gene data show CDR1 as SEHNR and CDR2 as FQNEAQ (reference sequence). The CDR3 loop reads CASMGQGDISPLHF. CDR3 sequence (DNA): TGTGCCAGCATGGGGCAGGGGGACATTTCACCCCTCCACTTT.

In DNA form, the CDR3 reads TGTGCCAGCAGCCAAGGGGGTATCCATCAGCCCCAGCATTTT. This gives the protein CASSQGGIHQPQHF. The genes are TRBV14 and TRBJ1-5; D is uncertain. This CDR3 contains 14 residues. Between the trimmed V and J ends, which lost 1 base and 5 bases, there was a span of 9 bases. Germline CDR1 SGHDN, CDR2 FVKESK.

The chain uses TRBV6-5 and TRBJ2-3; 8 bases agree with TRBD2. The V gene's germline CDR1 is MNHEY and CDR2 SVGAGI. CDR3 size: 15 residues. Trimming cost V 2 bases and J 5 bases; bases outside gene matches: 6. The CDR3 DNA sequence: TGTGCCAGCAGTTACACCGGGGGGGCCGGAGATACGCAGTATTTT. It yields the protein CASSYTGGAGDTQYF.

V is TRBV5-6 and J is TRBJ1-1; D not certain. V lost 4 bases to trimming and J lost 1 base, with 8 bases between them. Germline V gene sequence: CDR1 SGHDT, CDR2 YYEEEE. This CDR3 region has 13 residues. The CDR3 loop is CASSPVGNTEAFF. The DNA for the CDR3 is TGTGCCAGCAGCCCGGTGGGGAACACTGAAGCTTTCTTT.

The chain has TRBV6-1 and TRBJ2-5; D perhaps matches TRBD2 (7 bases). The CDR3 runs to 16 residues. Germline loops: CDR1 MNHNS, CDR2 SASEGT. V was trimmed by 6 bases and J by 4 bases, leaving 21 bases between them. This CDR3 reads CASRVGGGVLGETQYF. The CDR3 coding sequence is TGTGCCAGCAGGGTGGGGGGGGGCGTATTAGGAGAGACCCAGTACTTC.

This clonotype was counted only a few times. The rearrangement uses TRBV24-1 and TRBJ2-5, with TRBD2 matching over 8 bases. The CDR3 runs 14 residues. J lost 5 bases, V lost 5 bases, and 6 bases had no gene match. Germline assignment: CDR1 KGHDR and CDR2 SFDVKD. CDR3: CATSARGGGETQYF. The CDR3 region has the DNA TGTGCCACCAGTGCTCGGGGGGGCGGCGAGACCCAGTACTTC.

This chain uses TRBV11-2 with TRBJ2-2, with D perhaps being TRBD1 or TRBD2 (5 bases each). V gave up 0 bases and J gave up 9 bases, with 20 bases separating them. From germline, CDR1 is SGHAT and CDR2 FQNNGV. This CDR3 is built from 17 residues. CDR3 sequence: CASSLERGRRGSRELFF. The CDR3 bases are TGTGCCAGCAGCTTAGAGAGGGGACGTCGCGGATCCCGGGAGCTGTTTTTT.

This clonotype was counted a few times. The chain has TRBV7-9 and TRBJ1-5; 7 bases line up with TRBD1. Germline loops: CDR1 SEHNR, CDR2 FQNEAQ (reference sequence). This CDR3 comprises 15 residues. V dropped 5 bases and J dropped 2; count of bases not matched to a gene: 6. The CDR3 nucleotides are TGTGCCAGCAGCGAGACAGGGCGCGGCAATCAGCCCCAGCATTTT. It codes for CASSETGRGNQPQHF.

The CDR3 region has the DNA TGTGCCAGCAGCTTAGAGGACGGGTACGAGCAGTACGTC. It codes for CASSLEDGYEQYV. This sequence joins TRBV7-6 and TRBJ2-7; D unclear. CDR3 length equals 13 residues. Trimming took 1 base from V and 4 from J, leaving 8 bases between them. Germline V gene sequence: CDR1 SGHVS, CDR2 FNYEAQ.

This clonotype was seen a handful of times. The gene calls are TRBV7-9 and TRBJ2-2, with unresolved D. V lost 5 bases and J 3 bases, leaving 13 bases between the germline ends. Germline V gene data show CDR1 as SEHNR and CDR2 as FQNEAQ (reference sequence). The CDR3 spans 15 residues. The CDR3 protein is CASSRPATDTGELFF. For the CDR3, the DNA is TGTGCCAGCAGCAGACCCGCTACGGACACCGGGGAGCTGTTTTTT.

This clonotype was picked up a small number of times. V gene TRBV12-3 or TRBV12-4 combines with J gene TRBJ1-4; unclear D gene. V gave up 7 bases and J gave up 7 bases, with 16 bases separating them. CDR3 length equals 14 residues. CDR3 DNA sequence: TGTGCCAGCACGGACGGACTACGAAGTGAAAAACTGTTTTTT. As protein: CASTDGLRSEKLFF.

This clonotype turned up a few times. The V call is TRBV12-3 or TRBV12-4, the J call TRBJ2-5; possible D gene TRBD2, 6 bases. CDR3 length equals 14 residues. With 3 bases removed from V and 5 bases from J, the gap between germline ends came to 13 bases. The CDR3 coding sequence is TGTGCCAGCAGTTTGAGGGGACTCCAGGAGACCCAGTACTTC. Amino acids: CASSLRGLQETQYF.

This clonotype showed up just a few times. This chain uses TRBV29-1 with TRBJ2-7, with D tentatively TRBD1 (6 bases). Trimming removed 7 bases at V and 3 bases at J, with 22 bases between. CDR1 and CDR2 from the germline V gene are SQVTM and ANQGSEA. The CDR3 is 15 residues long. This CDR3 is CSAGLKDSTYYEQYF. For the CDR3, the DNA is TGCAGCGCCGGACTCAAGGACAGCACCTACTACGAGCAGTACTTC.

The chain employs TRBV2 and TRBJ2-1, with 10 bases that match TRBD2. The V segment lost 9 bases and the J segment 7 bases; nucleotides outside the gene matches: 9. CDR1 is SNHLY, CDR2 FYNNEI, per germline. This CDR3 region has 14 residues. The CDR3 nucleotides read TGTGCCAGTACTAGCGGGGAGATGGGAAATGAGCAGTTCTTC. Its translation: CASTSGEMGNEQFF.

This clonotype came up a few times. The rearrangement links TRBV29-1 to TRBJ1-2, with 7 bases aligning to TRBD1. V was clipped by 7 bases and J by 8 bases; unmatched bases: 16. The CDR3 sequence is 14 residues long. The germline V gene has CDR1 SQVTM and CDR2 ANQGSEA. Written as DNA, the CDR3 is TGCAGCGCTGGAGGGACGACAGGGCTCGGCGGCTACACCTTC. This sequence encodes CSAGGTTGLGGYTF.

The J gene is TRBJ2-4, the V gene TRBV28; D is undetermined. The CDR3 spans 14 residues. Trimming took 4 bases from V and 8 from J, leaving 15 bases between them. In germline, CDR1 is MDHEN, CDR2 SYDVKM. CDR3 in amino acids: CASSSTPLQDIQYF. The CDR3 DNA sequence: TGTGCCAGCAGTTCTACGCCCCTCCAGGACATTCAGTACTTC.

The J gene is TRBJ1-1, the V gene TRBV7-2; possible D gene TRBD1, 5 bases. Trimming took off 5 bases at V and 10 bases at J, with 23 bases between the two ends. There are 15 residues in the CDR3. Germline-derived CDR1 and CDR2 are SGHTA and FQGNSA. DNA for the CDR3: TGTGCCAGCAGCCGGGACCCCCTAGGGGAGTTTGGAGCTTTCTTT. This gives the protein CASSRDPLGEFGAFF.

This clonotype was found many times. J is TRBJ1-5 and V is TRBV6-2 or TRBV6-3, with no clear D. Trimming pared 0 bases from V and 10 bases from J, leaving 10 bases between. The germline gives CDR1 MNHEY, CDR2 SVGEGT. The CDR3 runs 13 residues. CDR3: CASSYSEARPQHF. The DNA for the CDR3 is TGTGCCAGCAGTTACTCCGAGGCCCGACCCCAGCATTTT.

The chain carries TRBV19 and TRBJ2-7; no clear D. The V gene's germline CDR1 is LNHDA and CDR2 SQIVND (reference sequence). Deletions cut 3 bases from V and 4 bases from J, with 10 bases between. The CDR3 spans 13 residues. The CDR3 nucleotides read TGTGCCAGTAGTATCGGACGGATTTACGAGCAGTACTTC. Translated, it gives CASSIGRIYEQYF.

CDR3 coding DNA: TGCGCCAGCAGCCAAGACGGGGGGGCCTACACAGATACGCAGTATTTT. This codes for CASSQDGGAYTDTQYF. The rearrangement joins TRBV4-3 to TRBJ2-3; 8 bases are a match to TRBD2. Germline CDR1 reads LGHNA; CDR2 reads YSLEER. This CDR3 has 16 amino acids. The trim removed 0 bases at V and 2 bases at J, leaving 4 bases unmatched.

This clonotype was found a few times. The chain is built from TRBV7-2 and TRBJ2-1; D not certain. The germline CDR1 and CDR2 sequences are SGHTA and FQGNSA. V shed 5 bases and J shed 6 bases, with 17 bases lying between them. The CDR3 loop spans 15 amino acids. CDR3 bases: TGTGCCAGCAGCCCCCTAGTGGGCCCCGCCAATGAGCAGTTCTTC. It is translated as CASSPLVGPANEQFF.

The rearrangement joins TRBV6-5 to TRBJ2-7; weak D call: TRBD2 (6 bases). Germline CDR1 and CDR2: MNHEY and SVGAGI. V was cut by 0 bases and J by 5 bases, with 17 bases left in between. The CDR3 sequence is 16 residues long. CDR3 sequence: CASSYSGAGRHHEQYF. CDR3 coding DNA: TGTGCCAGCAGTTACTCTGGGGCGGGGCGGCACCACGAGCAGTACTTC.

This clonotype occurred many times. The gene calls are TRBV14 and TRBJ2-2; TRBD1 might be the D (5 bases). Trimming left V 5 bases short and J 4 bases short, with 17 bases between. Germline CDR1 reads SGHDN; CDR2 reads FVKESK. This CDR3 is built from 16 residues. The CDR3 is CASSFRQTSFTGELFF. CDR3 coding DNA: TGTGCCAGCAGCTTCCGACAGACCAGCTTCACCGGGGAGCTGTTTTTT.

The V and J genes are TRBV5-1 and TRBJ1-1, with TRBD1 identical over 7 bases. Germline V gene data show CDR1 as SGHRS and CDR2 as YFSETQ. This CDR3 comprises 19 residues. J lost 3 bases, V lost 5 bases, and 22 bases had no gene match. In nucleotides, the CDR3 is TGCGCCAGCAGGCCGGACAGGATTCGACCAATGAGTTGGTACACTGAAGCTTTCTTT. Translation gives CASRPDRIRPMSWYTEAFF.

The chain carries TRBV6-2 or TRBV6-3 and TRBJ2-7; D might be TRBD1 or TRBD2, each matching 5 bases. V was shortened by 4 bases and J by 6 bases, with 13 bases between the two germline ends. The length of the CDR3 is 13 residues. Germline V lookup: CDR1 MNHEY, CDR2 SVGEGT. CDR3 DNA sequence: TGTGCCAGCAGTTGGGGGTTACGCGGCGAGCAGTACTTC. This encodes CASSWGLRGEQYF.

A few counts support this clonotype. The chain is built from TRBV18 and TRBJ2-7; D unclear. CDR1 and CDR2 from the germline V gene are KGHSH and LQKENI. CDR3 length: 13 residues. With 1 base removed from V and 6 bases from J, the gap between germline ends came to 10 bases. In DNA, the CDR3 is TGTGCCAGCTCACCACAGGTAGTTATCGAGCAGTACTTC. Translated, it gives CASSPQVVIEQYF.

The CDR3 nucleotides are TGTGCCAGCAGCAATGTTCCAATGGACAGGGGGCCCGGGAGTCAGCCCCAGCATTTT. This codes for CASSNVPMDRGPGSQPQHF. The V gene is TRBV21-1, the J gene TRBJ1-5; whether TRBD1, the table's D call, matches the DNA was not checked. TRBV21-1 represents a pseudogene. This CDR3 spans 19 amino acids.

At least ten counts were recorded for this clonotype. The rearrangement links TRBV7-9 to TRBJ2-7; D gene ambiguous. Germline CDR1 is SEHNR and CDR2 is FQNEAQ (reference sequence). The length of the CDR3 is 13 residues. The ends were cut back, 5 bases at V and 3 bases at J, with 11 bases in the middle. The CDR3 DNA reads TGTGCCAGCAGCCGCCCGACCCACTACGAGCAGTACTTC. It specifies CASSRPTHYEQYF.

This clonotype showed up just once. The CDR3 bases are TGTGCCAGCAGAGACCAGGGTGACACTGAAGCTTTCTTT. Protein: CASRDQGDTEAFF. The chain recombines TRBV6-5 with TRBJ1-1; a weak D match, TRBD1 (5 bases). This CDR3 contains 13 residues. V gave up 6 bases and J gave up 3 bases, with 11 bases separating them. From germline, CDR1 is MNHEY and CDR2 SVGAGI.

This clonotype was observed many times. This chain connects TRBV7-2 to TRBJ2-3; no firm D call. Per germline, CDR1 SGHTA and CDR2 FQGNSA. CDR3 length equals 15 residues. V was trimmed by 4 bases and J by 4 bases, leaving 15 bases between them. This CDR3 is CASSSWTSGADTQYF. For the CDR3, the DNA is TGTGCCAGCAGCTCCTGGACCTCGGGCGCAGATACGCAGTATTTT.